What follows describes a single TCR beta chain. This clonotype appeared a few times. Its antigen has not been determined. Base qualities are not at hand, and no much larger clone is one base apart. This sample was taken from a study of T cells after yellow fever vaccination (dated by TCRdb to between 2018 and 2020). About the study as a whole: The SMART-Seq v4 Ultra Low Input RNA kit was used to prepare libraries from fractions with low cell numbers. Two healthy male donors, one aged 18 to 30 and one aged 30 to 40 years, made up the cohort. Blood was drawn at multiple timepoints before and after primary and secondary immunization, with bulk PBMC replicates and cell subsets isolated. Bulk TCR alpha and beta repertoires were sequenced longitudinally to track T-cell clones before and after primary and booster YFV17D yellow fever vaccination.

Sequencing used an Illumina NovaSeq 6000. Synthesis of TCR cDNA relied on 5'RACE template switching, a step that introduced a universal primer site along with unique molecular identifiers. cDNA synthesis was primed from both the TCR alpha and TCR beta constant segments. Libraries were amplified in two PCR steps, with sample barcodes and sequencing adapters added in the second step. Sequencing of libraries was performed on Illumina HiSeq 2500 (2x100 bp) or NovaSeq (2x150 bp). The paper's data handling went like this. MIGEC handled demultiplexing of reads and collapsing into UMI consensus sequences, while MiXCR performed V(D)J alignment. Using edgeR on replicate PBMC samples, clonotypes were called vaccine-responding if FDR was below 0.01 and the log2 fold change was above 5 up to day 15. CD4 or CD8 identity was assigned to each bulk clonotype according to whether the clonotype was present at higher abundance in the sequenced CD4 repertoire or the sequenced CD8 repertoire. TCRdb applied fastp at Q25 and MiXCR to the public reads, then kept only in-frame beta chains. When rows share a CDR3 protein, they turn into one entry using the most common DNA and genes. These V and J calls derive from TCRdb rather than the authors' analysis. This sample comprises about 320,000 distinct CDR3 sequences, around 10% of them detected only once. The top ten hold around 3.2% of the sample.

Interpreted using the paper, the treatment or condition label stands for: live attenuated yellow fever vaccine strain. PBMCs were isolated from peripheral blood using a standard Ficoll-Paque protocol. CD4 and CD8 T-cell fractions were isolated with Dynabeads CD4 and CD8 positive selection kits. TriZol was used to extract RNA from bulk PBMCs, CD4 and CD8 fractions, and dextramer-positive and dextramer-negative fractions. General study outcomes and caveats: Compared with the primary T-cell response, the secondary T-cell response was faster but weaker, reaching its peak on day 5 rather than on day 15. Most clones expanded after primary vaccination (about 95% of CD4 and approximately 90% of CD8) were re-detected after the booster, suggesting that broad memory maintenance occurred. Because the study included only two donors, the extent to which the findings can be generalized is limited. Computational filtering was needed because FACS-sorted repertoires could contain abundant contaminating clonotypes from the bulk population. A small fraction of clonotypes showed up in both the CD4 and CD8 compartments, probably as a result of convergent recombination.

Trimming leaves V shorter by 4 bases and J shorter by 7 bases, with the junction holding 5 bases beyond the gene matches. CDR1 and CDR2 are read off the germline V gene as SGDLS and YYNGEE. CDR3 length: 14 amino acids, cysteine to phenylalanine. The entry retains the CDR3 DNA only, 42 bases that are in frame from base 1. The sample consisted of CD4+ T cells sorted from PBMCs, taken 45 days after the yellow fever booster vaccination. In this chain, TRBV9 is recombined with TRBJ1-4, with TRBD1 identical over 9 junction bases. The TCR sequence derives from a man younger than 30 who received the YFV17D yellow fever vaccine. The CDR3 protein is CASSSQGAGEKLFF. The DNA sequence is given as TGTGCCAGCAGCTCACAGGGGGCGGGTGAAAAACTGTTTTTT.